This TCR beta chain comes out of a study of blood T cell repertoires in COVID-19. About the study: Specimens from acute and convalescent COVID-19 originated in the United States, Italy and Spain.

This CDR3 contains 13 residues. The germline CDR1 and CDR2 sequences are SGHDN and FVKESK. Trimming removed 0 bases from V and 8 bases from J; junction bases left unmatched: 3. Methods used by the authors: Estimation of nucleated cell counts relied on the amplification of reference gene primers. Profiled with immunoSEQ multiplex PCR; TCRdb holds only in-frame clones, not every one. V, J and clone size are taken as reported in that table, and D and trimming were inferred from the DNA itself. The table lists roughly 190,000 clones, 83% of them singletons. The clonotype originates from a man in his fifties with active or convalescent COVID-19. Source material: peripheral blood. The chain recombines TRBV14 with TRBJ1-2; TRBD1 matches at 7 bases. CDR3 nucleotides: TGTGCCAGCAGCCAAGACGGGACAGTCGGCTACACCTTC. This gives the protein CASSQDGTVGYTF.